The 3 T cell receptor beta chains given below trace back to one sample, sequenced in a study of CD8 T cells in Susac syndrome. RNA, at about 0.45 to 1 ug, was reverse transcribed with random hexamers. MiXCR, applied by TCRdb to the immunoSEQ multiplex PCR reads, yields one record per CDR3 protein. The table lists about 300,000 distinct CDR3 sequences, roughly 90% of them singletons. The sample comprised CD8+ T cells from PBMCs. The receptors derive from a human donor with multiple sclerosis.

The V and J genes are TRBV3-1 and TRBJ1-2; D not resolved. Germline V gene data show CDR1 as LGHDT and CDR2 as YNNKEL (reference sequence). The CDR3 consists of 13 residues. V was trimmed by 4 bases and J by 4 bases, leaving 10 bases between them. CDR3 in DNA: TGTGCCAGCAGCCCCCAGGCCACCTATGGCTACACCTTC. It is translated as CASSPQATYGYTF.

J is TRBJ2-7 and V is TRBV6-1; D may be TRBD1 (6 bases). The CDR3 length is 15 residues. With 1 base removed from V and 5 bases from J, the gap between germline ends came to 15 bases. In germline, CDR1 is MNHNS, CDR2 SASEGT. In DNA, the CDR3 is TGTGCCAGCAGTGAAGTGCAGGGGTCACCCCACGAGCAGTACTTC. Protein sequence: CASSEVQGSPHEQYF.

The chain combines TRBV7-3 with TRBJ2-7; D unresolved. Germline CDR1 reads SGHTA; CDR2 reads FQGTGA. Trimming took off 5 bases at V and 4 bases at J, with 12 bases between the two ends. The CDR3 totals 13 residues. The CDR3 sequence is CASSPKGGYEQYF. The DNA for the CDR3 is TGTGCCAGCAGCCCCAAGGGTGGGTACGAGCAGTACTTC.